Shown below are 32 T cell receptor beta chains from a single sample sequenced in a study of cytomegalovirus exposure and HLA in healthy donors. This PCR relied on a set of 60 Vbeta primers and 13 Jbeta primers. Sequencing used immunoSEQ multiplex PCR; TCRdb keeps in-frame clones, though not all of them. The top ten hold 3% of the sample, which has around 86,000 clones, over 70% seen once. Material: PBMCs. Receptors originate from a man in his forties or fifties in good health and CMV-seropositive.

CDR3 protein: CASSNTDRGRNSPLHF. The DNA of the CDR3 is TGCGCCAGCAGCAACACCGACAGGGGGCGGAATTCACCCCTCCACTTT. The chain recombines TRBV5-1 with TRBJ1-6; 10 bases line up with TRBD1. Looked up from germline, CDR1 is SGHRS and CDR2 is YFSETQ. CDR3 size: 16 residues. The ends lost 4 bases at V and 7 bases at J; junction bases unmatched: 8. The variable domain in full, completed from reference TRBV5-1 and TRBJ1-6, reads KAGVTQTPRYLIKTRGQQVTLSCSPISGHRSVSWYQQTPGQGLQFLFEYFSETQRNKGNFPGRFSGRQFSNSRSEMNVSTLELGDSALYLCASSNTDRGRNSPLHFGNGTRLTVT.

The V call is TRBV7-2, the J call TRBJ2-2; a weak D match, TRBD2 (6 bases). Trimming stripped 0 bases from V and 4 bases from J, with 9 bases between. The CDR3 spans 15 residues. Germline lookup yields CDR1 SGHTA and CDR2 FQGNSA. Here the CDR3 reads CASSLAGGGTGELFF. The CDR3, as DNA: TGTGCCAGCAGCTTAGCGGGAGGTGGCACCGGGGAGCTGTTTTTT.

The CDR3 DNA reads TGTGCCAGCGGGGAGTGGACGGGCCGGAGCTCCTACAATGAGCAGTTCTTC. Protein: CASGEWTGRSSYNEQFF. The chain employs TRBV2 and TRBJ2-1, with a weak D call TRBD2 (5 bases). Per the germline V gene, CDR1 is SNHLY and CDR2 is FYNNEI. CDR3 length: 17 amino acids. V was cut by 8 bases and J by 0 bases, with 20 bases left in between.

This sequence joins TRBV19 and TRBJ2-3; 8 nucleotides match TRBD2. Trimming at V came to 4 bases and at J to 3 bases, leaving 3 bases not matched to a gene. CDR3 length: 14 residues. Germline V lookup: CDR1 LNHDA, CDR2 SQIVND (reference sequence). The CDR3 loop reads CASSRVAGTDTQYF. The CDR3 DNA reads TGTGCCAGTAGTAGGGTAGCGGGAACAGATACGCAGTATTTT. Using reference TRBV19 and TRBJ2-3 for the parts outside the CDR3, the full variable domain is DGGITQSPKYLFRKEGQNVTLSCEQNLNHDAMYWYRQDPGQGLRLIYYSQIVNDFQKGDIAEGYSVSREKKESFPLTVTSAQKNPTAFYLCASSRVAGTDTQYFGPGTRLTVL.

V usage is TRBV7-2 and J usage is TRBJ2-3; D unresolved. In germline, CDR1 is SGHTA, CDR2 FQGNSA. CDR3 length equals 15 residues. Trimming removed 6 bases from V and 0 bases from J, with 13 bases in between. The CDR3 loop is CASSPDRVSTDTQYF. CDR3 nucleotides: TGTGCCAGCAGTCCAGACCGGGTTAGCACAGATACGCAGTATTTT.

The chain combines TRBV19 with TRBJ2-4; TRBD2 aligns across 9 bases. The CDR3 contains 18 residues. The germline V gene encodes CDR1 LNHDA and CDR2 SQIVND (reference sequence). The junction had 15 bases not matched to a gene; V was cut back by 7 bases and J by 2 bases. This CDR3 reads CASTSRDSGSGSKNIQYF. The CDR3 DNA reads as TGTGCCAGTACCTCAAGGGATAGCGGGAGTGGGTCCAAAAACATTCAGTACTTC.

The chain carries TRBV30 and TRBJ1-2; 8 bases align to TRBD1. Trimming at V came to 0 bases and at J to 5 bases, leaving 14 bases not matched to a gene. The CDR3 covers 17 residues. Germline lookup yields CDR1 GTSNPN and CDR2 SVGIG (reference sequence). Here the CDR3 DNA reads TGTGCCTGGAGTGTAGGACAGGGTCTAGCCGCGGGTTATGGCTACACCTTC. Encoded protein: CAWSVGQGLAAGYGYTF. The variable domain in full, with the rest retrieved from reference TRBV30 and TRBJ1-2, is SQTIHQWPATLVQPVGSPLSLECTVEGTSNPNLYWYRQAAGRGLQLLFYSVGIGQISSEVPQNLSASRPQDRQFILSSKKLLLSDSGFYLCAWSVGQGLAAGYGYTFGSGTRLTVV.

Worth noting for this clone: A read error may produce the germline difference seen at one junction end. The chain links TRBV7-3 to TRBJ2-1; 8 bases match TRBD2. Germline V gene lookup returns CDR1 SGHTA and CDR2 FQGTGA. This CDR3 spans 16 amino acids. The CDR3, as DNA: TGTTCCAGCAGCTTAAGAGCGGGAGCAGCCTACAATGAGCAGTTCTTC. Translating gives CSSSLRAGAAYNEQFF.

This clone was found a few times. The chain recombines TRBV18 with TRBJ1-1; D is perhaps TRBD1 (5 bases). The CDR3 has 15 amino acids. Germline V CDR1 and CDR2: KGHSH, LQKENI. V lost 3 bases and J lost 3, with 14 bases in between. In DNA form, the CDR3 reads TGTGCCAGCTCACCCATCCAGGGTGTGTACACTGAAGCTTTCTTT. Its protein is CASSPIQGVYTEAFF.

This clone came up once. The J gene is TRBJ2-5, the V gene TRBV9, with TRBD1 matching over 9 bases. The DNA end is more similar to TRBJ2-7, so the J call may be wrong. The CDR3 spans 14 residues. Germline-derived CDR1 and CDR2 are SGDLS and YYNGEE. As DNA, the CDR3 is TGTGCCAGCAGCAAGGGACAGGGACCCTACGAGCAGTACTTC. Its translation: CASSKGQGPYEQYF.

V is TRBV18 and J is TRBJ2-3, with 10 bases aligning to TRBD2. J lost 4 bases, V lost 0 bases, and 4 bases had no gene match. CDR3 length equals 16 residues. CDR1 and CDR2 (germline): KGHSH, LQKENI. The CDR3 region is CASSPPLAGVADTQYF. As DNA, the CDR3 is TGTGCCAGCTCACCACCCCTAGCGGGAGTGGCAGATACGCAGTATTTT.

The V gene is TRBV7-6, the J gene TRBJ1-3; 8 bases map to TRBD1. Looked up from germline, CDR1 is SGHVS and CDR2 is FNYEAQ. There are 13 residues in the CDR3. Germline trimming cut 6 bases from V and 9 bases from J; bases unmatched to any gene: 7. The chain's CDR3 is CASSPTGVGTIYF. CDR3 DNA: TGTGCCAGCAGTCCGACAGGGGTAGGCACCATATATTTT.

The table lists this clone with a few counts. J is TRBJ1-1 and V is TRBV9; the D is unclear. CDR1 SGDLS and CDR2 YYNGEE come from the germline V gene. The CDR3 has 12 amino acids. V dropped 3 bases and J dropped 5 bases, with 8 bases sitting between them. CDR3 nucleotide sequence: TGTGCCAGCAGCGGAGATGTAACTGAAGCTTTCTTT. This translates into CASSGDVTEAFF.

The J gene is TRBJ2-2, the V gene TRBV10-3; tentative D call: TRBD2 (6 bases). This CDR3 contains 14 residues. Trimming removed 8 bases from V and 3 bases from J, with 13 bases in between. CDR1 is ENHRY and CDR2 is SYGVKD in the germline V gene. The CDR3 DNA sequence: TGTGCCATCGGGCGGGGTGAGGACACCGGGGAGCTGTTTTTT. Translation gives CAIGRGEDTGELFF.

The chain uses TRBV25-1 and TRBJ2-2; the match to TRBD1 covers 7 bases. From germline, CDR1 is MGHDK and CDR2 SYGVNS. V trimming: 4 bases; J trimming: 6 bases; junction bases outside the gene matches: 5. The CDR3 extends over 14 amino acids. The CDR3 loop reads CASSVGGLAGELFF. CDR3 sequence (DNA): TGTGCCAGCAGTGTAGGGGGCTTGGCCGGGGAGCTGTTTTTT.

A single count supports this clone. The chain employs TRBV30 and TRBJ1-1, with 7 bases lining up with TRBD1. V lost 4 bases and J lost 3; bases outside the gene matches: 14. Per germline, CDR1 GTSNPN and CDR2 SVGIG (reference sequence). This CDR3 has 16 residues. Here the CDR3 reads CAWKLKDRVRYTEAFF. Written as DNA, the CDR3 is TGTGCCTGGAAACTCAAAGACAGGGTAAGGTACACTGAAGCTTTCTTT.

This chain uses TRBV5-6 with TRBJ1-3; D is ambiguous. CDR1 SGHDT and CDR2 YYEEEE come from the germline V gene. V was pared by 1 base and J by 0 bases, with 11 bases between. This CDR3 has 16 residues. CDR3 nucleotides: TGTGCCAGCAGCTTGTATGAGGGCTTCTCTGGAAACACCATATATTTT. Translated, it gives CASSLYEGFSGNTIYF.

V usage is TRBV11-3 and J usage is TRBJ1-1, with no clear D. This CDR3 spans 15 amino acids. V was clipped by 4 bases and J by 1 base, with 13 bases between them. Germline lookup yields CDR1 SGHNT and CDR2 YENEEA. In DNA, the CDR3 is TGTGCCAGCAGCTCACTCTATGGAGAGAACACTGAAGCTTTCTTT. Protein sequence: CASSSLYGENTEAFF. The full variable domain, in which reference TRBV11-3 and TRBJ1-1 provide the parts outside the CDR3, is EAGVVQSPRYKIIEKKQPVAFWCNPISGHNTLYWYLQNLGQGPELLIRYENEEAVDDSQLPKDRFSAERLKGVDSTLKIQPAELGDSAVYLCASSSLYGENTEAFFGQGTRLTVV.

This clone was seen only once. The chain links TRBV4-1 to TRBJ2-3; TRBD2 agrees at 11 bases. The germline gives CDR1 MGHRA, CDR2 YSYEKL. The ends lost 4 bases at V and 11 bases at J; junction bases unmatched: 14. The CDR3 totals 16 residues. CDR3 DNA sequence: TGCGCCAGCAGCCTACCGACTAGCGGGACCTCGATGGGGCAGTATTTT. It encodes CASSLPTSGTSMGQYF.

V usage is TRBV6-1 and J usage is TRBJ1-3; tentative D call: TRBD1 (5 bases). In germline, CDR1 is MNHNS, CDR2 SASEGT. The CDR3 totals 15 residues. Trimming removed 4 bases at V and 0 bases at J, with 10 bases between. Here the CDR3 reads CASSVLGGSGNTIYF. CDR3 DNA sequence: TGTGCCAGCAGTGTACTCGGGGGCTCTGGAAACACCATATATTTT.

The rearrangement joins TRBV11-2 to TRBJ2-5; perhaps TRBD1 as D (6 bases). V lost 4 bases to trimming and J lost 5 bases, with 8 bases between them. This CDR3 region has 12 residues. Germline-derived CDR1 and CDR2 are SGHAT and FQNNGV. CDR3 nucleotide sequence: TGTGCCAGCAGCTCCCAGGGGGAGACCCAGTACTTC. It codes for CASSSQGETQYF.

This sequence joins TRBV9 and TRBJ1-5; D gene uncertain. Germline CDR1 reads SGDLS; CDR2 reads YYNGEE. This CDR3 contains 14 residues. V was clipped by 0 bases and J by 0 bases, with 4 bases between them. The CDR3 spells CASSVADSNQPQHF. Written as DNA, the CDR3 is TGTGCCAGCAGCGTAGCAGATAGCAATCAGCCCCAGCATTTT.

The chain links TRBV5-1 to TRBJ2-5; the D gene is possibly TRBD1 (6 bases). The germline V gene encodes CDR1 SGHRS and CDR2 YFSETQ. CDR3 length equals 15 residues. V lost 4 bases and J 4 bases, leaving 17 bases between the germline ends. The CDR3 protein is CASSPVGGDGETQYF. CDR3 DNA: TGCGCCAGCAGCCCGGTAGGGGGAGACGGAGAGACCCAGTACTTC.

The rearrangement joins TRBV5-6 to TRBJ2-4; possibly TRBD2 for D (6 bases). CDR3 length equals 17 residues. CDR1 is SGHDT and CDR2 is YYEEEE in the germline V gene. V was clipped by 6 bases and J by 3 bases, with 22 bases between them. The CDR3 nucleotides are TGTGCCAGCACCCACGGGGGTCAGGGAAGTTACAAAAACATTCAGTACTTC. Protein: CASTHGGQGSYKNIQYF.

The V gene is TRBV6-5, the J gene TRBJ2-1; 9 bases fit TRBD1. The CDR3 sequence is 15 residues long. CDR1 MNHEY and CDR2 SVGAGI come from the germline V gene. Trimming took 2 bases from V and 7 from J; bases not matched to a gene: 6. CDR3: CASSYRDREDNEQFF. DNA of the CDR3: TGTGCCAGCAGTTACCGGGACAGGGAAGATAATGAGCAGTTCTTC.

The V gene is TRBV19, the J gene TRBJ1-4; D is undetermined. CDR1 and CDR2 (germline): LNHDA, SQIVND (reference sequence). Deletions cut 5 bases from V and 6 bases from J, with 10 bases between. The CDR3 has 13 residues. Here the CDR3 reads CASSVREDEKLFF. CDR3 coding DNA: TGTGCCAGTAGTGTAAGAGAAGATGAAAAACTGTTTTTT.

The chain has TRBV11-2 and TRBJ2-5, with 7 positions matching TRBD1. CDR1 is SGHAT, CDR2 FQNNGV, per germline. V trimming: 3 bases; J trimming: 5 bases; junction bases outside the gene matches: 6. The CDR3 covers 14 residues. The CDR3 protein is CASSFLQGQETQYF. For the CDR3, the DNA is TGTGCCAGCAGCTTTCTACAGGGACAGGAGACCCAGTACTTC.

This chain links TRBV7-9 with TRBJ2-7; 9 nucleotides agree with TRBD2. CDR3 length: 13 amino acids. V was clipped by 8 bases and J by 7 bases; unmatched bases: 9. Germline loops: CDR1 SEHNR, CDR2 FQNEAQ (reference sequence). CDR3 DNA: TGTGCCAGCCGCCCTAGCGGGGCAGGGGAGCAGTACTTC. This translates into CASRPSGAGEQYF.

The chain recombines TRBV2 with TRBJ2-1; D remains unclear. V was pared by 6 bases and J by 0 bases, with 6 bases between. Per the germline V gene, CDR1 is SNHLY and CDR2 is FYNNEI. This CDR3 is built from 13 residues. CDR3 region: CASRESSYNEQFF. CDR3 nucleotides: TGTGCCAGCAGGGAGAGCTCCTACAATGAGCAGTTCTTC.

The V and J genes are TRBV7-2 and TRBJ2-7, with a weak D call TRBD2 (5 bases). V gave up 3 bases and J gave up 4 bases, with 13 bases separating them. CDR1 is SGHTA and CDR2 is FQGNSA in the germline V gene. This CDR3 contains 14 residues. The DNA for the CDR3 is TGTGCCAGCAGCTTTGAGGGTAGTTTATACGAGCAGTACTTC. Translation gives CASSFEGSLYEQYF.

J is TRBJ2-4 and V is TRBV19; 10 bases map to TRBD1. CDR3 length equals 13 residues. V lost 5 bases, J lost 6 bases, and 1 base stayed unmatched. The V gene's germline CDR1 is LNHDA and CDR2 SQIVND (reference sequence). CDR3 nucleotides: TGTGCCAGTAGTCGGGACAGGGGAAACATTCAGTACTTC. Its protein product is CASSRDRGNIQYF. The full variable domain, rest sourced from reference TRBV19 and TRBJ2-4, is DGGITQSPKYLFRKEGQNVTLSCEQNLNHDAMYWYRQDPGQGLRLIYYSQIVNDFQKGDIAEGYSVSREKKESFPLTVTSAQKNPTAFYLCASSRDRGNIQYFGAGTRLSVL.

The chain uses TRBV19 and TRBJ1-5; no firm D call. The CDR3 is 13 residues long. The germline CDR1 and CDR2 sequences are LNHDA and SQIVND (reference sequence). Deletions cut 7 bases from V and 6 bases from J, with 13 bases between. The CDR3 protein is CASKFSGVQPQHF. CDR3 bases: TGTGCCAGTAAGTTTAGCGGGGTTCAGCCCCAGCATTTT.